This passage covers 14 T cell receptor beta chains from one sample sequenced in a study of shared clonotypes between healthy human individuals. The protocol was immunoSEQ multiplex PCR, while the TCRdb copy is restricted to in-frame clones and leaves out a portion. The sample consists of roughly 2.5 million clones, approximately 94% of them appearing once. The sample was naive CD4+ T cells sorted from blood. Sample subset: CD45RA+ positively selected. Receptors were obtained from a man younger than 35 in good health.

This clone was observed a single time. The V and J genes are TRBV20-1 and TRBJ2-1; weak D call: TRBD1 (8 bases). The CDR3 is made up of 11 amino acids. With 3 bases removed from V and 16 bases from J, the gap between germline ends came to 16 bases. Per germline, CDR1 DFQATT and CDR2 SNEGSKA (reference sequence). CDR3 region: CSASSQGGPFF. The CDR3 region has the DNA TGCAGTGCTAGTTCACAGGGGGGGCCTTTCTTC.

As regards this clone: Other DNA sequences of this sample code for an identical CDR3. The chain links TRBV5-1 to TRBJ2-5, with TRBD2 matching 11 bases. J gave up 1 base and V 3 bases, and 5 bases lay outside the gene matches. Germline CDR1 and CDR2: SGHRS and YFSETQ. This CDR3 has 16 amino acids. CDR3 protein: CASSSGLAGGQETQYF. DNA for the CDR3: TGCGCCAGCAGCTCAGGACTAGCGGGCGGCCAAGAGACCCAGTACTTC.

The chain joins TRBV7-8 to TRBJ2-5; D gene unclear. The V and J ends lost 4 bases and 2 bases respectively, with 11 bases between them. There are 14 residues in the CDR3. Germline CDR1 is SGHVS and CDR2 is FQNEAQ. CDR3: CASSSRLAQETQYF. CDR3 sequence (DNA): TGTGCCAGCAGCTCTCGACTGGCGCAAGAGACCCAGTACTTC.

The chain joins TRBV4-3 to TRBJ2-7; the match to TRBD2 covers 8 bases. Per germline, CDR1 LGHNA and CDR2 YSLEER. V was clipped by 4 bases and J by 6 bases; unmatched bases: 5. This CDR3 contains 13 residues. CDR3 sequence reads: CASSLPGGLEQYF. CDR3 DNA: TGCGCCAGCAGCCTTCCGGGGGGGCTCGAGCAGTACTTC.

The chain combines TRBV5-8 with TRBJ2-1; no definite D call. V was clipped by 4 bases and J by 10 bases, with 9 bases between them. CDR3 length equals 11 residues. Per the germline V gene, CDR1 is SGHTS and CDR2 is YDEGEE. In DNA form, the CDR3 reads TGTGCCAGCAGCGGGCCTCGGGAGCAGTTCTTC. The encoded protein is CASSGPREQFF.

With regard to this clone: Germline is not matched at one junction end, which may reflect a read error. As DNA, the CDR3 is TGTGTCAGCAGCGAGGTGAAGAACACCGGGGAGCTGTTTTTT. This codes for CVSSEVKNTGELFF. The chain recombines TRBV9 with TRBJ2-2; no reliable D call. This CDR3 contains 14 residues. Germline V gene data show CDR1 as SGDLS and CDR2 as YYNGEE.

The chain links TRBV6-5 to TRBJ1-1; the D is unclear. Germline CDR1 reads MNHEY; CDR2 reads SVGAGI. The ends were cut back, 8 bases at V and 0 bases at J, with 13 bases in the middle. The CDR3 runs 14 residues. The CDR3 loop is CASLEVPMNTEAFF. The CDR3, as DNA: TGTGCCAGCCTTGAGGTACCCATGAACACTGAAGCTTTCTTT.

The chain joins TRBV9 to TRBJ1-6, with TRBD1 matching 10 bases. CDR3 size: 15 residues. The germline gives CDR1 SGDLS, CDR2 YYNGEE. V lost 1 base, J lost 10 bases, and 5 bases stayed unmatched. DNA for the CDR3: TGTGCCAGCAGCGTAACGGGACAGGGGTGGTCACCCCTCCACTTT. Translated: CASSVTGQGWSPLHF.

This clone was counted only a few times. For the CDR3, the DNA is TGTGCCAGCAGCCTAGGGACCGCCGCCTTACCCCTCCACTTT. Translating it yields CASSLGTAALPLHF. J is TRBJ1-6 and V is TRBV7-9, with D maybe TRBD1 (5 bases). The V and J ends lost 5 bases and 12 bases respectively, with 17 bases between them. The CDR3 spans 14 residues. Germline V CDR1 and CDR2: SEHNR, FQNEAQ (reference sequence). Complete variable domain (other parts from reference TRBV7-9 and TRBJ1-6): DTGVSQNPRHKITKRGQNVTFRCDPISEHNRLYWYRQTLGQGPEFLTYFQNEAQLEKSRLLSDRFSAERPKGSFSTLEIQRTEQGDSAMYLCASSLGTAALPLHFGNGTRLTVT.

V is TRBV5-4 and J is TRBJ2-1; 14 nucleotides line up with TRBD2. The junction had 3 bases not matched to a gene; V was cut back by 2 bases and J by 2 bases. Germline CDR1 and CDR2: SGHNT and YYREEE (reference sequence). This CDR3 region has 17 residues. The CDR3 DNA is TGTGCCAGCAGCTTAGGGGGACTAGCGGGAGCCTACAATGAGCAGTTCTTC. Encoded protein: CASSLGGLAGAYNEQFF.

The chain has TRBV12-5 and TRBJ2-2; no firm D call. CDR1 LGHNT and CDR2 FRNRAP come from the germline V gene. The CDR3 loop spans 13 amino acids. V lost 5 bases and J 6 bases, leaving 10 bases between the germline ends. In DNA, the CDR3 is TGTGCTAGTGGTCCCTTACTCCCCGGGGAGCTGTTTTTT. This translates into CASGPLLPGELFF.

Notes on this clone: The identical CDR3 is also encoded by other nucleotide sequences in the sample. The V gene is TRBV10-3, the J gene TRBJ2-1; TRBD2 agrees at 13 bases. The ends lost 2 bases at V and 5 bases at J; junction bases unmatched: 0. The germline CDR1 and CDR2 sequences are ENHRY and SYGVKD. This CDR3 spans 15 amino acids. DNA of the CDR3: TGTGCCATCAGTGAGGGACTAGCGGGAGACAATGAGCAGTTCTTC. This translates into CAISEGLAGDNEQFF.

As regards this clone: Distinct nucleotide sequences in the sample also encode this CDR3. V is TRBV5-1 and J is TRBJ2-1; D might be TRBD1 (6 bases). CDR1 and CDR2 (germline): SGHRS, YFSETQ. The V and J ends lost 0 bases and 6 bases respectively, with 10 bases between them. This CDR3 is 14 amino acids long. The CDR3 loop reads CASSLGQAGNEQFF. In DNA, the CDR3 is TGCGCCAGCAGCTTGGGACAGGCGGGCAATGAGCAGTTCTTC.

About this clone: Other DNA sequences from this sample encode an identical CDR3 as well. This rearrangement joins TRBV6-5 to TRBJ2-5; D call uncertain. V dropped 0 bases and J dropped 4 bases, with 6 bases sitting between them. The CDR3 spans 13 residues. Germline CDR1 MNHEY, CDR2 SVGAGI. Here the CDR3 reads CASSYSRRETQYF. CDR3 sequence (DNA): TGTGCCAGCAGTTACTCACGCCGAGAGACCCAGTACTTC.